Below, one T cell receptor (beta chain) is given with its context. V dropped 5 bases and J dropped 7 bases, with 11 bases sitting between them. The CDR3 is 12 amino acids. This specimen belongs to a study of T cell responses to AZD1222 COVID-19 vaccine. Study overall: Second-dose recipients at about 4 or about 12 weeks were treated as one pooled group.

Method: immunoSEQ multiplex PCR; TCRdb's copy keeps in-frame clones and lacks some. The repertoire holds 90,000 to 120,000 clones, with roughly 91% as singletons. This material consisted of peripheral blood, taken on day 0 of AZD1222 vaccination. The TCR originated in an adult in good health. This chain uses TRBV12-3 or TRBV12-4 with TRBJ1-1; D gene ambiguous. Here the CDR3 DNA reads TGTGCCAGCAGTCCGGGTACCTTTGAAGCTTTCTTT. This gives the protein CASSPGTFEAFF.